Below, 28 T cell receptor beta chains from the same sample are listed, as sequenced in a study of cytomegalovirus exposure and HLA in healthy donors. Use of 60 Vbeta and 13 Jbeta primers characterized the PCR. The assay was immunoSEQ multiplex PCR, and TCRdb's table has in-frame clones only and misses some. The repertoire has about 82,000 clones, under 80% of them found once; the top ten carry over 7.5%. The sequencing sample was made of PBMCs. The receptor set was obtained from a man aged 40-49 years in good health and CMV-seropositive.

This rearrangement joins TRBV7-8 to TRBJ1-5, with D unclear. Deletions cut 5 bases from V and 6 bases from J, with 11 bases between. This CDR3 comprises 13 residues. Germline lookup yields CDR1 SGHVS and CDR2 FQNEAQ. DNA of the CDR3: TGTGCCAGCAGCATACGCGGCGGTCAGCCCCAGCATTTT. Its protein is CASSIRGGQPQHF.

This rearrangement joins TRBV7-9 to TRBJ2-1; 10 bases map to TRBD1. Germline V gene sequence: CDR1 SEHNR, CDR2 FQNEAQ (reference sequence). Germline trimming cut 3 bases from V and 7 bases from J; bases unmatched to any gene: 6. This CDR3 region has 15 residues. The CDR3 coding sequence is TGTGCCAGCAGCTTCCGGCCGGGACAGGGGAATGAGCAGTTCTTC. Translating it yields CASSFRPGQGNEQFF.

The chain has TRBV4-2 and TRBJ2-5, with D possibly being TRBD1 (6 bases). The J call may be in error: the DNA end matches TRBJ2-7 better. This CDR3 comprises 14 residues. The germline V gene encodes CDR1 LGHNA and CDR2 YNFKEQ. The CDR3 sequence is CASSQGVSRGEQYF. CDR3 sequence (DNA): TGTGCCAGCAGCCAAGGGGTGTCCAGGGGCGAGCAGTACTTC.

The chain employs TRBV30 and TRBJ2-3; possibly TRBD2 for D (6 bases). The V and J ends lost 0 bases and 4 bases respectively, with 14 bases between them. Germline V gene sequence: CDR1 GTSNPN, CDR2 SVGIG (reference sequence). The CDR3 loop spans 15 amino acids. This CDR3 reads CAWSVVRREADTQYF. The CDR3 DNA reads as TGTGCCTGGAGTGTAGTTCGGAGGGAGGCAGATACGCAGTATTTT.

The rearrangement joins TRBV2 to TRBJ2-5; D may be TRBD1 (6 bases). Trimming stripped 5 bases from V and 5 bases from J, with 12 bases between. The CDR3 has 13 residues. Germline CDR1 is SNHLY and CDR2 is FYNNEI. The CDR3 region is CASSKTGWETQYF. Written as DNA, the CDR3 is TGTGCCAGCAGTAAAACAGGGTGGGAGACCCAGTACTTC. Combining the CDR3 with reference TRBV2 and TRBJ2-5 gives the whole variable domain EPEVTQTPSHQVTQMGQEVILRCVPISNHLYFYWYRQILGQKVEFLVSFYNNEISEKSEIFDDQFSVERPDGSNFTLKIRSTKLEDSAMYFCASSKTGWETQYFGPGTRLLVL.

CDR3 sequence: CASSVAGGVASGNTIYF. CDR3 bases: TGTGCCAGCAGCGTAGCGGGAGGAGTGGCCTCTGGAAACACCATATATTTT. The chain uses TRBV9 and TRBJ1-3; the D is unclear. V lost 0 bases and J 0 bases, leaving 13 bases between the germline ends. This CDR3 is built from 17 residues. CDR1 SGDLS and CDR2 YYNGEE come from the germline V gene.

This chain uses TRBV6-5 with TRBJ2-1, with 8 nucleotides matching TRBD2. Unmatched junction bases numbered 8, after V lost 11 bases and J lost 8 bases. Germline V lookup: CDR1 MNHEY, CDR2 SVGAGI. The CDR3 is made up of 12 amino acids. CDR3 protein: CAARSGIDEQFF. DNA of the CDR3: TGTGCCGCTCGTAGCGGGATCGATGAGCAGTTCTTC.

The J gene is TRBJ2-3, the V gene TRBV6-5, with D maybe TRBD2 (6 bases). Trimming cost V 2 bases and J 1 base, with 10 bases left between them. Germline CDR1 MNHEY, CDR2 SVGAGI. The CDR3 covers 15 residues. CDR3 region: CASSYREAGTDTQYF. Here the CDR3 DNA reads TGTGCCAGCAGTTACAGGGAGGCGGGCACAGATACGCAGTATTTT.

The chain carries TRBV7-2 and TRBJ2-5; 9 nucleotides match TRBD2. V shed 1 base and J 2 bases; nucleotides not matched to a gene: 11. CDR1 SGHTA and CDR2 FQGNSA come from the germline V gene. The CDR3 is 18 residues long. The CDR3 sequence: CASSLGPAGGAVQETQYF. As DNA, the CDR3 is TGTGCCAGCAGCTTAGGCCCTGCGGGGGGGGCCGTTCAAGAGACCCAGTACTTC.

Here the CDR3 reads CASSLWPTGSGEKLFF. The DNA of the CDR3 is TGTGCCAGCAGTTTATGGCCGACAGGGTCGGGTGAAAAACTGTTTTTT. This chain uses TRBV28 with TRBJ1-4, with 7 bases aligning to TRBD1. With V trimmed by 0 bases and J by 7 bases, 8 bases remained unmatched. The V gene's germline CDR1 is MDHEN and CDR2 SYDVKM. CDR3 length: 16 amino acids.

Turning to this clone: The junction departs from germline at one end; a sequencing error may be responsible. J is TRBJ1-2 and V is TRBV2; D remains ambiguous. The CDR3 extends over 11 amino acids. CDR1 is SNHLY, CDR2 FYNNEI, per germline. The CDR3, as DNA: TGTGCCAGCAGCCGGGTCTATGGCCACACCTTC. Amino acids: CASSRVYGHTF.

The chain uses TRBV28 and TRBJ2-1; 7 positions match TRBD1. This CDR3 is built from 15 residues. The germline CDR1 and CDR2 sequences are MDHEN and SYDVKM. V trimming: 6 bases; J trimming: 0 bases; junction bases outside the gene matches: 5. This chain's CDR3 is CASSPDRSSYNEQFF. The CDR3 DNA sequence: TGTGCCAGCAGCCCGGACAGGAGCTCCTACAATGAGCAGTTCTTC. The entire variable domain, with the rest obtained from reference TRBV28 and TRBJ2-1, is as follows: DVKVTQSSRYLVKRTGEKVFLECVQDMDHENMFWYRQDPGLGLRLIYFSYDVKMKEKGDIPEGYSVSREKKERFSLILESASTNQTSMYLCASSPDRSSYNEQFFGPGTRLTVL.

The chain combines TRBV7-9 with TRBJ2-1; 12 bases line up with TRBD2. V was pared by 4 bases and J by 8 bases, with 15 bases of the junction left unmatched. The CDR3 spans 18 residues. The germline CDR1 and CDR2 sequences are SEHNR and FQNEAQ (reference sequence). CDR3 sequence (DNA): TGTGCCAGCAGCTCCCACCTCCGGACTAGCGGGACATCCCATGAGCAGTTCTTC. This translates into CASSSHLRTSGTSHEQFF.

The chain joins TRBV28 to TRBJ1-4; no clear D. This CDR3 comprises 13 residues. The germline V gene has CDR1 MDHEN and CDR2 SYDVKM. With 4 bases removed from V and 7 bases from J, the gap between germline ends came to 10 bases. Written as DNA, the CDR3 is TGTGCCAGCAGTTCCCCCGGGTCTGAAAAACTGTTTTTT. Residues: CASSSPGSEKLFF.

In its sample, this clone ranks as medium-sized. The V and J genes are TRBV7-8 and TRBJ2-7; 11 positions agree with TRBD1. Losses at the gene ends were 1 base for V and 9 bases for J; bases not matched to a gene: 8. The CDR3 spans 15 residues. Per germline, CDR1 SGHVS and CDR2 FQNEAQ. Here the CDR3 DNA reads TGTGCCAGCAGCTTAGACCGGGACAGGGGGTCGGGGCAGTACTTC. Its translation is CASSLDRDRGSGQYF. Full variable domain (remainder filled in from reference TRBV7-8 and TRBJ2-7): GAGVSQSPRYKVAKRGQDVALRCDPISGHVSLFWYQQALGQGPEFLTYFQNEAQLDKSGLPSDRFFAERPEGSVSTLKIQRTQQEDSAVYLCASSLDRDRGSGQYFGPGTRLTVT.

The CDR3 DNA sequence: TGTGCCAGCAGCGTAGCGGCGGGGGGAACAGATACGCAGTATTTT. Its protein is CASSVAAGGTDTQYF. V is TRBV9 and J is TRBJ2-3, with 8 positions matching TRBD2. CDR1 and CDR2 (germline): SGDLS, YYNGEE. J was trimmed by 3 bases and V by 0 bases; bases with no gene match: 3. The length of the CDR3 is 15 residues.

The chain has TRBV4-3 and TRBJ1-2; D not certain. V was trimmed by 0 bases and J by 5 bases, leaving 16 bases between them. In germline, CDR1 is LGHNA, CDR2 YSLEER. The CDR3 has 16 amino acids. CDR3 nucleotides: TGCGCCAGCAGCCAAGATGTAGGAGGTTCCGGGTATGGCTACACCTTC. This sequence encodes CASSQDVGGSGYGYTF.

The chain recombines TRBV5-4 with TRBJ2-1; possible D gene TRBD2, 6 bases. Germline V lookup: CDR1 SGHNT, CDR2 YYREEE (reference sequence). Deletions cut 2 bases from V and 4 bases from J, with 13 bases between. The CDR3 runs to 15 residues. The CDR3 loop reads CASSFGTGEYNEQFF. CDR3 nucleotides: TGTGCCAGCAGCTTTGGGACGGGAGAATACAATGAGCAGTTCTTC.

This clone was picked up one time. The chain combines TRBV7-9 with TRBJ2-1; 13 bases align to TRBD2. The germline gives CDR1 SEHNR, CDR2 FQNEAQ (reference sequence). CDR3 length: 18 residues. Unmatched junction bases numbered 13, after V lost 4 bases and J lost 7 bases. CDR3: CASSSTRTLAGGQNEQFF. The CDR3 DNA reads as TGTGCCAGCAGCTCCACCCGCACACTAGCGGGGGGGCAAAATGAGCAGTTCTTC.

This clone was counted between two and nine times. Other nucleotide sequences from this sample produce the same CDR3. This chain's CDR3 is CASSLLAGGYNEQFF. As DNA, the CDR3 is TGTGCCAGCAGCCTCCTAGCGGGGGGGTACAATGAGCAGTTCTTC. This chain links TRBV7-2 with TRBJ2-1; 12 nucleotides agree with TRBD2. The CDR3 runs 15 residues. Trimming took 5 bases from V and 4 from J; bases not matched to a gene: 3. In germline, CDR1 is SGHTA, CDR2 FQGNSA.

The chain combines TRBV2 with TRBJ2-3; 9 positions agree with TRBD2. V gave up 6 bases and J gave up 4 bases; unmatched junction bases: 2. The germline V gene encodes CDR1 SNHLY and CDR2 FYNNEI. This CDR3 is built from 13 residues. The CDR3 sequence is CASRVAGADTQYF. CDR3 DNA: TGTGCCAGCAGAGTAGCGGGGGCAGATACGCAGTATTTT.

The chain links TRBV4-1 to TRBJ1-1; D is possibly TRBD1 (6 bases). Per germline, CDR1 MGHRA and CDR2 YSYEKL. The length of the CDR3 is 12 residues. Trimming stripped 4 bases from V and 8 bases from J, with 11 bases between. This CDR3 is CASSPGTFEAFF. CDR3 sequence (DNA): TGCGCCAGCAGCCCGGGGACATTCGAAGCTTTCTTT.

The CDR3, as DNA: TGTGCCAGCAGTTTTACTAGCGGGAGGGCCTTGTACAATGAGCAGTTCTTC. Translating it yields CASSFTSGRALYNEQFF. The chain carries TRBV27 and TRBJ2-1; 13 nucleotides match TRBD2. After removal of 3 bases from V and 4 bases from J, the junction contained 6 bases not matched to a gene. This CDR3 comprises 17 residues. Germline V CDR1 and CDR2: MNHEY, SMNVEV (reference sequence).

V usage is TRBV30 and J usage is TRBJ1-1; no clear D. From germline, CDR1 is GTSNPN and CDR2 SVGIG (reference sequence). The germline V and J ends were trimmed by 4 bases and 0 bases, with 12 bases remaining between them. This CDR3 spans 14 amino acids. The CDR3 region is CAWNPRRVNTEAFF. CDR3 bases: TGTGCCTGGAACCCCCGGCGGGTGAACACTGAAGCTTTCTTT.

V and J are TRBV6-1 and TRBJ1-2; D possibly corresponds to TRBD1 (5 bases). CDR1 and CDR2 from the germline V gene are MNHNS and SASEGT. Trimming stripped 2 bases from V and 6 bases from J, with 16 bases between. The CDR3 spans 15 residues. CDR3 region: CASSELIWVGDGYTF. The CDR3 DNA reads as TGTGCCAGCAGTGAACTGATTTGGGTAGGGGATGGCTACACCTTC.

The DNA for the CDR3 is TGTGCCAGCAGTTTTAACAGGGTCCTCGCGAACACCGGGGAGCTGTTTTTT. It specifies CASSFNRVLANTGELFF. V is TRBV28 and J is TRBJ2-2, with a tentative D call TRBD1 (6 bases). Per the germline V gene, CDR1 is MDHEN and CDR2 is SYDVKM. Trimming took 3 bases from V and 0 from J, leaving 14 bases between them. This CDR3 contains 17 residues.

V gene TRBV15 combines with J gene TRBJ2-7; maybe TRBD2 (6 bases). The V end was cut by 1 base, the J end by 3 bases, with 25 bases between. This CDR3 spans 19 amino acids. The germline CDR1 and CDR2 sequences are LNHNV and YYDKDF (reference sequence). The CDR3: CATSRGAGTATLIDYEQYF. As DNA, the CDR3 is TGTGCCACCAGCAGAGGCGCGGGGACGGCTACCCTAATTGACTACGAGCAGTACTTC.

The rearrangement links TRBV10-1 to TRBJ2-1; 10 bases agree with TRBD2. The V gene end was trimmed by 2 bases and the J gene end by 4 bases; junction bases not matched to a gene: 8. The CDR3 extends over 17 amino acids. CDR1 and CDR2 (germline): WNHNN, SYGVQD (reference sequence). The CDR3 spells CASSERSGGARYNEQFF. CDR3 bases: TGCGCCAGCAGTGAGAGGAGCGGGGGGGCGCGTTACAATGAGCAGTTCTTC.